This TCR beta chain derives from a study of blood T cell repertoires in COVID-19. Overall study: There were acute and convalescent COVID-19 samples, and they came from the United States, Italy and Spain. Nucleic acid was either cDNA or gDNA, and it came from T cells, B-cell-depleted T cells, or PBMCs.

Data came from immunoSEQ multiplex PCR; TCRdb stores just in-frame clones and leaves some out. The repertoire holds around 260,000 clones, with around 80% as singletons. The CDR3 consists of 14 residues. Germline-derived CDR1 and CDR2 are SNHLY and FYNNEI. V was clipped by 2 bases and J by 5 bases, with 10 bases between them. Participants came from roughly 23 US areas, aged about 18 to 89 years. The sample comprised PBMCs or T cells enriched from blood (not recorded which). This sequence was found in a man aged 25-40 years with acute COVID-19. The chain recombines TRBV2 with TRBJ2-1, with D possibly being TRBD1 (6 bases). The CDR3 sequence: CASSELAGDNEQFF. CDR3 coding DNA: TGTGCCAGCAGTGAACTCGCAGGGGACAATGAGCAGTTCTTC. The full variable domain, with the rest looked up from reference TRBV2 and TRBJ2-1, is EPEVTQTPSHQVTQMGQEVILRCVPISNHLYFYWYRQILGQKVEFLVSFYNNEISEKSEIFDDQFSVERPDGSNFTLKIRSTKLEDSAMYFCASSELAGDNEQFFGPGTRLTVL.